A selection of T cell receptor beta chains follows, all from one sample in a study of beta chain features in type 1 diabetes. Generated by immunoSEQ multiplex PCR, the TCRdb table keeps only in-frame clones and is missing some. This table has a few hundred thousand clones, around a fifth appearing once. The sample consisted of naive CD4+ T cells from blood. The source of these receptors is a young woman in good health. CDR3s include the opening cysteine and the closing phenylalanine or tryptophan. A D gene is named only where the DNA matches it firmly. Not every row has a clone size; where given, it reads once, few, many or a size class.

cdr3_nt	cdr3_aa	clone_size	cdr3_length	v_call	j_call	d_call
TGTGCCAGCTCACCGGGCGGGGGTGACGAGCAGTACTTC	CASSPGGGDEQYF	NA	13	TRBV18	TRBJ2-7	TRBD2
TGTGCCAGCAGGGGAGGGACTAGCTCCCAGTCTGGTGAAGAGACCCAGTACTTC	CASRGGTSSQSGEETQYF	NA	18	TRBV2	TRBJ2-5	TRBD2
TGTGCCAGCAGCGAGCGGGGAGGAGGTTACGAGCAGTACTTC	CASSERGGGYEQYF	NA	14	TRBV7-2	TRBJ2-7	TRBD2
TGTGCCAGCAGCGGAGCGGGAGGGCCCTCTACCGGGGAGCTGTTTTTT	CASSGAGGPSTGELFF	NA	16	TRBV9	TRBJ2-2	TRBD2
TGTGCCAGCAGCCCCCCAAGCAATCAGCCCCAGCATTTT	CASSPPSNQPQHF	few	13	TRBV27	TRBJ1-5	NA
TGCGCCAGCAGCTCTCCGGGTCCAGGGGTGGGCATTCAGTACTTC	CASSSPGPGVGIQYF	NA	15	TRBV5-1	TRBJ2-4	NA
TGTGCCAGCAGCCCTACTAGCGGGGTGACTGTTGAGCAGTTCTTC	CASSPTSGVTVEQFF	few	15	TRBV7-8	TRBJ2-1	TRBD2
TGTGCCAGCTCGGGGGGGCTGAACACTGAAGCTTTCTTT	CASSGGLNTEAFF	few	13	TRBV18	TRBJ1-1	NA
TGTGCCAGCAAGGGGACTAGCGGGCAGACCGGGGAGCTGTTTTTT	CASKGTSGQTGELFF	NA	15	TRBV6-1	TRBJ2-2	TRBD2
TGTGCCTGGAGCCACAGACTATATAGCAATCAGCCCCAGCATTTT	CAWSHRLYSNQPQHF	NA	15	TRBV30	TRBJ1-5	NA
TGTGCCAGCAAAAGCGGGAGGCTCTCCTACGAGCAGTACTTC	CASKSGRLSYEQYF	few	14	TRBV5-6	TRBJ2-7	TRBD2
TGTGCCAGCAGCGTGGGACCAGGGGGCGCGAACACTGAAGCTTTCTTT	CASSVGPGGANTEAFF	few	16	TRBV9	TRBJ1-1	TRBD1
TGTGCCAGCAGCTTAGTTGACAGTGAAGCTTTCTTT	CASSLVDSEAFF	NA	12	TRBV7-9	TRBJ1-1	NA
TGCACCAGCAGCCATTATAGACTAGCGGTAGACTACGAGCAGTACTTC	CTSSHYRLAVDYEQYF	few	16	TRBV1	TRBJ2-7	NA
TGTGCCAGCAGTGAACCGGAGATAGTTGAAGCTTTCTTT	CASSEPEIVEAFF	NA	13	TRBV2	TRBJ1-1	NA
TGTGCCAGCAGCGCCCTACAGGCAGATACGCAGTATTTT	CASSALQADTQYF	NA	13	TRBV7-9	TRBJ2-3	NA
TGTGCCAGCAGCTTAGGACAGGTACTGGTAGAGACCCAGTACTTC	CASSLGQVLVETQYF	few	15	TRBV7-9	TRBJ2-5	NA
TGTGCCAGCAGCTACCGACGGGACAGGGAGGAAGGCTACACCTTC	CASSYRRDREEGYTF	NA	15	TRBV7-3	TRBJ1-2	TRBD1
TGTGCCAGCAGTTTAACAGGACCCTACGAGCAGTACTTC	CASSLTGPYEQYF	once	13	TRBV28	TRBJ2-7	NA
TGTGCCAGCAGTGAGACTAGCGGCACCACAGATACGCAGTATTTT	CASSETSGTTDTQYF	NA	15	TRBV2	TRBJ2-3	TRBD2
TGCGCCAGCAGCCAACAACCACAAGCGCGCCACTCCTACGAGCAGTACTTC	CASSQQPQARHSYEQYF	NA	17	TRBV4-1	TRBJ2-7	NA
TGTGCCAGCTCAACAGGGTTGGCCACTGAAGCTTTCTTT	CASSTGLATEAFF	few	13	TRBV18	TRBJ1-1	NA
TGTGCCAGCAGCCGCCCGGGACAGGGCGTCAATGGCTACACCTTC	CASSRPGQGVNGYTF	NA	15	TRBV11-1	TRBJ1-2	TRBD1
TGCGCCAGCAGCCAAGAGCTAAACAATGAGCAGTTCTTC	CASSQELNNEQFF	NA	13	TRBV4-3	TRBJ2-1	NA
TGTGCCAGCAGCCCGGGACAGGGTTACAATGAGCAGTTCTTC	CASSPGQGYNEQFF	NA	14	TRBV9	TRBJ2-1	TRBD1
TGTGCCAGCAGTTATGATTTTGCGGCCCAGCCCCAGCATTTT	CASSYDFAAQPQHF	NA	14	TRBV6-5	TRBJ1-5	NA
TGCGCCAGCAGCAGCAGAGGTAACACCGGGGAGCTGTTTTTT	CASSSRGNTGELFF	NA	14	TRBV5-1	TRBJ2-2	NA